This is a list of T cell receptor beta chains from one sample in a study of vaccination and CD4 T cells after COVID-19. TCRdb fed the PCR reads into MiXCR, producing one record per CDR3 protein. The profile covers 15,000 or so distinct CDR3 sequences, with approximately 50% appearing a single time and roughly 20% taken by the ten largest. Their antigens are not known. Material: CD4+ T cells from blood, cultured in vitro, obtained before SARS-CoV-2 vaccination. These TCRs come from a human donor who received a COVID-19 vaccine. Each CDR3 is given with its conserved first and last residue. A D gene is named only where the DNA matches it firmly. Where a row states a size, it is once, few, many or the class of an expanded clone; other rows omit it.

>TRBJ1-2|-|TRBV24-1|few
CATSGTLGGAVFYTF
TGTGCCACCAGTGGCACACTGGGGGGCGCGGTTTTCTACACCTTC
>TRBJ1-2|-|TRBV19|-
CASSILVGGTYGYTF
TGTGCCAGTAGTATTTTGGTGGGCGGGACCTATGGCTACACCTTC
>TRBJ2-4|TRBD1|TRBV19|-
CASSTQGVGFLAKNIQYF
TGTGCCAGTAGCACACAGGGGGTAGGCTTTTTAGCCAAAAACATTCAGTACTTC
>TRBJ1-2|-|TRBV6-1|-
CASSEGMSYGYTF
TGTGCCAGCAGTGAGGGTATGAGCTATGGCTACACCTTC
>TRBJ2-1|-|TRBV7-2|-
CASSLPVGLYNEQFF
TGTGCCAGCAGCTTACCTGTGGGACTCTACAATGAGCAGTTCTTC
>TRBJ2-3|-|TRBV20-1|few
CSAGRASDTQYF
TGCAGTGCCGGCCGTGCATCGGATACGCAGTATTTT
>TRBJ2-7|TRBD2|TRBV11-2|few
CASSLVRTSGGEPSYEQYF
TGTGCCAGCAGCTTAGTAAGGACTAGCGGGGGTGAACCCTCCTACGAGCAGTACTTC
>TRBJ1-3|-|TRBV7-9|-
CASRPDRPYSGNTIYF
TGTGCCAGCAGACCCGACAGGCCATACTCTGGAAACACCATATATTTT
>TRBJ2-7|-|TRBV7-2|-
CASSLRTGNYEQYF
TGTGCCAGCAGCCTCAGGACGGGGAACTACGAGCAGTACTTC
>TRBJ2-7|-|TRBV5-1|few
CASSLSPVVSGPRYEQYF
TGCGCCAGCAGCTTGAGTCCGGTTGTTTCAGGGCCCCGTTACGAGCAGTACTTC
>TRBJ2-1|TRBD2|TRBV7-6|-
CASSLISGGRSEQFF
TGTGCCAGCAGCTTAATTAGCGGGGGGCGGAGTGAGCAGTTCTTC
>TRBJ1-2|-|TRBV12-3/TRBV12-4|-
CASSQGALMKGYTF
TGTGCCAGCAGTCAAGGGGCCCTTATGAAGGGCTACACCTTC
>TRBJ1-6|-|TRBV6-5|few
CASSLIIGKQVNSPLHF
TGTGCCAGCAGTTTAATAATAGGGAAGCAGGTTAATTCACCCCTCCACTTT
>TRBJ2-3|TRBD2|TRBV28|-
CASSTRSGGSTDTQYF
TGTGCCAGCAGTACACGAAGCGGGGGTAGCACAGATACGCAGTATTTT
>TRBJ2-1|TRBD1|TRBV27|few
CASSEGQARSSYNEQFF
TGTGCCAGCAGTGAAGGACAGGCCAGGAGCTCCTACAATGAGCAGTTCTTC
>TRBJ2-7|-|TRBV6-1|-
CASSAEGGGYEQYF
TGTGCCAGCAGTGCCGAAGGGGGAGGTTACGAGCAGTACTTC
>TRBJ2-3|TRBD2|TRBV19|-
CASSRGLAGPSTDTQYF
TGTGCCAGTAGTAGAGGACTAGCGGGGCCCAGCACAGATACGCAGTATTTT
>TRBJ2-5|-|TRBV11-3|-
CASSFLGGLRETQYF
TGTGCCAGCAGCTTCCTGGGGGGTTTGAGGGAGACCCAGTACTTC
>TRBJ1-5|-|TRBV19|few
CASSISEGSNQPQHF
TGTGCCAGTAGTATATCGGAAGGTAGCAATCAGCCCCAGCATTTT
>TRBJ2-1|-|TRBV5-1|-
CASSLDRDNEQFF
TGCGCCAGCAGCTTGGACAGGGACAATGAGCAGTTCTTC